This entry lists 10 T cell receptor beta chains sequenced from one sample in a study of patients and donors after allogeneic stem cell transplantation. TCRdb reprocessed the RT-PCR reads with MiXCR, giving one entry per CDR3 protein. The sample contains about 960,000 distinct CDR3 sequences, roughly 18% of which appear only once. The sequenced sample consisted of blood, either unsorted or a sorted T cell fraction (not recorded which). The receptor source for this set is a human donor who was either an allogeneic HSCT recipient or a stem cell or donor lymphocyte infusion donor (not recorded which). It is not recorded whose cells these are; they may come from a transplant donor.

The chain combines TRBV29-1 with TRBJ1-4; maybe TRBD1 (6 bases). Trimming removed 0 bases from V and 4 bases from J, with 12 bases in between. The CDR3 covers 15 residues. Germline CDR1 reads SQVTM; CDR2 reads ANQGSEA. The CDR3 sequence: CSVEEMDSLNEKLFF. Here the CDR3 DNA reads TGCAGCGTTGAAGAGATGGACAGCCTTAATGAAAAACTGTTTTTT.

The chain uses TRBV5-6 and TRBJ2-3; TRBD1 agrees at 7 bases. The junction had 10 bases not matched to a gene; V was cut back by 6 bases and J by 6 bases. The length of the CDR3 is 14 residues. Per the germline V gene, CDR1 is SGHDT and CDR2 is YYEEEE. The CDR3 coding sequence is TGTGCCAGCATCCCCCTAGGGGGCCTCGATACGCAGTATTTT. It translates to CASIPLGGLDTQYF.

There are many counts of this clonotype. This chain uses TRBV24-1 with TRBJ2-1; a possible D gene is TRBD1 (5 bases). CDR1 is KGHDR and CDR2 is SFDVKD in the germline V gene. The CDR3 consists of 13 residues. V dropped 9 bases and J dropped 10 bases, with 18 bases sitting between them. The CDR3 reads CATGAGPPYEQFF. In DNA, the CDR3 is TGTGCCACCGGGGCAGGGCCGCCTTACGAGCAGTTCTTC.

Ten or more counts support this clonotype. The rearrangement joins TRBV12-3 or TRBV12-4 to TRBJ2-5; D is undetermined. The V end was cut by 4 bases, the J end by 5 bases, with 11 bases between. The CDR3 sequence is 13 residues long. The CDR3 DNA is TGTGCCAGCAGTTCGGCCCCTCAGGAGACCCAGTACTTC. The encoded protein is CASSSAPQETQYF.

This clonotype has more than one count but fewer than ten. J is TRBJ1-1 and V is TRBV7-9; D gene uncertain. Germline assignment: CDR1 SEHNR and CDR2 FQNEAQ (reference sequence). The length of the CDR3 is 10 residues. V lost 8 bases and J lost 6, with 7 bases in between. The CDR3 here is CASPAAEAFF. The CDR3 DNA follows: TGTGCCAGCCCGGCTGCTGAAGCTTTCTTT.

This clonotype was observed a few times. The chain is built from TRBV5-1 and TRBJ1-1, with TRBD1 as a possible D gene (6 bases). The CDR3 runs to 13 residues. V was cut by 4 bases and J by 7 bases, with 14 bases left in between. Germline-derived CDR1 and CDR2 are SGHRS and YFSETQ. The CDR3 is CASSDGQKFEAFF. The CDR3 DNA reads TGCGCCAGCAGCGACGGACAGAAGTTTGAAGCTTTCTTT.

This clonotype came up a few times. The V and J genes are TRBV20-1 and TRBJ2-4; TRBD1 or TRBD2 may be the D gene (5 bases each). This CDR3 has 17 amino acids. The V gene's germline CDR1 is DFQATT and CDR2 SNEGSKA (reference sequence). The V and J ends lost 1 base and 0 bases respectively, with 16 bases between them. The CDR3 sequence: CSARGPGGVGAKNIQYF. Here the CDR3 DNA reads TGCAGTGCTAGAGGTCCTGGGGGAGTGGGAGCCAAAAACATTCAGTACTTC.

The CDR3 DNA sequence: TGCAGTGCTAGTCCCAGCGGTACGCAGTATTTT. Residues: CSASPSGTQYF. This chain joins TRBV20-1 and TRBJ2-3; D is possibly TRBD2 (5 bases). The CDR3 sequence is 11 residues long. Germline V gives CDR1 DFQATT, CDR2 SNEGSKA (reference sequence). V lost 3 bases and J lost 8, with 9 bases in between.

This chain links TRBV15 with TRBJ2-6; maybe TRBD2 (5 bases). Looked up from germline, CDR1 is LNHNV and CDR2 is YYDKDF (reference sequence). V lost 1 base and J lost 0, with 10 bases in between. This CDR3 is 17 amino acids long. The CDR3: CATSRGRKSSGANVLTF. CDR3 sequence (DNA): TGTGCCACCAGCAGAGGGAGGAAGTCCTCTGGGGCCAACGTCCTGACTTTC.

The rearrangement links TRBV7-9 to TRBJ2-5; 7 bases map to TRBD1. Germline V gene sequence: CDR1 SEHNR, CDR2 FQNEAQ (reference sequence). V lost 3 bases and J lost 4; bases outside the gene matches: 8. The CDR3 extends over 15 amino acids. The CDR3 DNA follows: TGTGCCAGCAGCTTGTCAGGGGGTTCGGGAGAGACCCAGTACTTC. The encoded protein is CASSLSGGSGETQYF.